The 26 T cell receptor beta chains in this list originate from one sample, sequenced in a study of T cell clonotyping in hematopoietic cell transplantation. Profiling relied on immunoSEQ multiplex PCR, and the TCRdb table lists in-frame clones only, not all of them. The table has roughly 38,000 clones, 75% to 90% seen once. The sample consisted of peripheral blood mononuclear cells. These receptors came from a woman in her forties in good health. Some clones in this sample may be carry-over from other donors' samples.

The chain links TRBV21-1 to TRBJ1-2; the DNA was not compared with TRBD1, the D call given in the table. TRBV21-1 is listed as a pseudogene. The CDR3 totals 17 residues. CDR3 sequence: CASSRYTGAGVIYGYTF. CDR3 coding DNA: TGTGCCAGCAGCAGATATACAGGGGCCGGGGTTATCTATGGCTACACCTTC.

The V and J genes are TRBV19 and TRBJ2-5; TRBD1 might be the D (5 bases). CDR3 size: 14 residues. Germline CDR1 LNHDA, CDR2 SQIVND (reference sequence). V was shortened by 6 bases and J by 4 bases, with 15 bases between the two germline ends. The CDR3 bases are TGTGCCAGTAGCGGTCAGGGTTTGTTAGAGACCCAGTACTTC. Protein: CASSGQGLLETQYF.

The rearrangement joins TRBV7-2 to TRBJ2-2; possibly TRBD2 for D (5 bases). Germline values: CDR1 SGHTA, CDR2 FQGNSA. CDR3 length equals 15 residues. V lost 7 bases and J 5 bases, leaving 17 bases between the germline ends. CDR3 coding DNA: TGTGCCAGCACCCGAAGCTGGGGAGAAACCGGGGAGCTGTTTTTT. Translation gives CASTRSWGETGELFF.

V and J are TRBV19 and TRBJ2-7; D is undetermined. Between the trimmed V and J ends, which lost 7 bases and 4 bases, there was a span of 11 bases. Germline-derived CDR1 and CDR2 are LNHDA and SQIVND (reference sequence). The CDR3 loop spans 12 amino acids. DNA for the CDR3: TGTGCCAGTAAAGGAGTCGGATACGAGCAGTACTTC. Its protein product is CASKGVGYEQYF.

The chain combines TRBV6-1 with TRBJ2-5, with D possibly matching TRBD1 (5 bases). The CDR3 extends over 14 amino acids. Germline V gives CDR1 MNHNS, CDR2 SASEGT. V was cut by 5 bases and J by 5 bases, with 15 bases left in between. The DNA of the CDR3 is TGTGCCAGCAGTACCGGACATACCGGCGAGACCCAGTACTTC. It is translated as CASSTGHTGETQYF.

The rearrangement links TRBV30 to TRBJ1-4, with D perhaps TRBD1 (6 bases). The CDR3 length is 14 residues. Per the germline V gene, CDR1 is GTSNPN and CDR2 is SVGIG (reference sequence). V was clipped by 0 bases and J by 7 bases, with 12 bases between them. CDR3 loop: CAWSVWTASEKLFF. CDR3 nucleotide sequence: TGTGCCTGGAGTGTTTGGACAGCGAGTGAAAAACTGTTTTTT.

The CDR3 region has the DNA TGTGCCAGCAAGGAGAACAGCGGCCGCTATGGCTACACCTTC. Encoded protein: CASKENSGRYGYTF. The chain uses TRBV28 and TRBJ1-2; D is unresolved. This CDR3 is built from 14 residues. Germline V CDR1 and CDR2: MDHEN, SYDVKM. The ends were cut back, 7 bases at V and 4 bases at J, with 16 bases in the middle.

This chain joins TRBV11-2 and TRBJ2-3; 12 positions match TRBD2. The CDR3 is 18 amino acids. The germline CDR1 and CDR2 sequences are SGHAT and FQNNGV. V trimming: 2 bases; J trimming: 4 bases; junction bases outside the gene matches: 10. CDR3 loop: CASSLFPGLAGRADTQYF. The CDR3 nucleotides are TGTGCCAGCAGCTTATTTCCAGGACTAGCGGGACGGGCAGATACGCAGTATTTT.

This rearrangement joins TRBV7-2 to TRBJ2-7; D remains ambiguous. V dropped 0 bases and J dropped 1 base, with 4 bases sitting between them. Germline CDR1 SGHTA, CDR2 FQGNSA. The CDR3 spans 13 residues. CDR3 region: CASSLAGSYEQYF. The CDR3, as DNA: TGTGCCAGCAGCTTAGCTGGATCCTACGAGCAGTACTTC.

The chain combines TRBV5-6 with TRBJ2-1, with D unclear. The ends were cut back, 6 bases at V and 0 bases at J, with 10 bases in the middle. The CDR3 runs to 14 residues. Germline V gene data show CDR1 as SGHDT and CDR2 as YYEEEE. The CDR3 spells CASMQRSSYNEQFF. CDR3 DNA: TGTGCCAGCATGCAGAGAAGCTCCTACAATGAGCAGTTCTTC.

The rearrangement joins TRBV28 to TRBJ2-7, with a tentative D call TRBD1 (5 bases). Germline values: CDR1 MDHEN, CDR2 SYDVKM. The germline V and J ends were trimmed by 8 bases and 5 bases, with 13 bases remaining between them. This CDR3 is 12 amino acids long. For the CDR3, the DNA is TGTGCCAGCCGACAGTCTGAAGACGAGCAGTACTTC. This encodes CASRQSEDEQYF. Supplemented by reference TRBV28 and TRBJ2-7, the full variable domain reads DVKVTQSSRYLVKRTGEKVFLECVQDMDHENMFWYRQDPGLGLRLIYFSYDVKMKEKGDIPEGYSVSREKKERFSLILESASTNQTSMYLCASRQSEDEQYFGPGTRLTVT.

J is TRBJ1-2 and V is TRBV9, with D uncertain. The CDR3 consists of 17 residues. Trimming cost V 0 bases and J 5 bases, with 20 bases left between them. Germline CDR1 and CDR2: SGDLS and YYNGEE. CDR3 sequence (DNA): TGTGCCAGCAGCGTAGCTACTAGGCCGTTCGGTACTTATGGCTACACCTTC. This gives the protein CASSVATRPFGTYGYTF.

The gene calls are TRBV28 and TRBJ2-7; 8 bases align to TRBD2. The CDR3 consists of 14 residues. The ends lost 6 bases at V and 4 bases at J; junction bases unmatched: 8. In germline, CDR1 is MDHEN, CDR2 SYDVKM. CDR3 nucleotides: TGTGCCAGCAGGGGGAGCGGGAGTCCGTACGAGCAGTACTTC. It encodes CASRGSGSPYEQYF.

The V gene is TRBV5-1, the J gene TRBJ2-7, with 8 bases matching TRBD2. The germline V gene encodes CDR1 SGHRS and CDR2 YFSETQ. The CDR3 loop spans 16 amino acids. The junction had 10 bases not matched to a gene; V was cut back by 3 bases and J by 2 bases. The CDR3 loop reads CASSSFEGSGTYEQYF. The CDR3 DNA reads TGCGCCAGCAGCTCGTTCGAGGGTAGCGGGACCTACGAGCAGTACTTC.

This clone turned up a few times. The rearrangement uses TRBV2 and TRBJ1-1; D call uncertain. Germline V gene data show CDR1 as SNHLY and CDR2 as FYNNEI. The V gene lost 4 bases and the J gene lost 7 bases, with 10 bases spanning the gap. This CDR3 contains 12 residues. CDR3 bases: TGTGCCAGCAGTGGACCCCTGGGTGAAGCTTTCTTT. Protein product: CASSGPLGEAFF.

In DNA form, the CDR3 reads TGTGCCAGCAGCTTAACTTCCGCGGCCGAGGGCGAGCAGTACTTC. This codes for CASSLTSAAEGEQYF. The chain combines TRBV7-2 with TRBJ2-7; D is possibly TRBD2 (5 bases). Germline lookup yields CDR1 SGHTA and CDR2 FQGNSA. V dropped 2 bases and J dropped 6 bases, with 17 bases sitting between them. This CDR3 is built from 15 residues.

The chain carries TRBV21-1 and TRBJ1-3; TRBD1 is the table's D call, not checked against the DNA. TRBV21-1 is a pseudogene segment. The length of the CDR3 is 16 residues. As DNA, the CDR3 is TGTGCCAGCAGCAATAATGTCAGATCCTCTGGAAACACCATATATTTT. This sequence encodes CASSNNVRSSGNTIYF.

The chain employs TRBV5-1 and TRBJ1-4; D gene unclear. Per the germline V gene, CDR1 is SGHRS and CDR2 is YFSETQ. The CDR3 spans 16 residues. Trimming removed 2 bases at V and 3 bases at J, with 14 bases between. CDR3 amino acids: CASSFVSSQPNEKLFF. DNA of the CDR3: TGCGCCAGCAGCTTTGTCTCCTCACAGCCTAATGAAAAACTGTTTTTT.

With regard to this clone: At one boundary the junction diverges from the germline segment, which might be a read error. The chain has TRBV10-3 and TRBJ1-2, with D possibly TRBD1 on 5 matching bases. Germline V lookup: CDR1 ENHRY, CDR2 SYGVKD. This CDR3 has 16 residues. The CDR3 sequence is CAISQSGPEQGYGYTF. CDR3 sequence (DNA): TGTGCCATCAGTCAGTCCGGGCCAGAGCAGGGCTATGGCTACACCTTC.

The V gene is TRBV30, the J gene TRBJ1-4, with 7 bases aligning to TRBD1. CDR1 is GTSNPN and CDR2 is SVGIG in the germline V gene (reference sequence). Unmatched junction bases numbered 6, after V lost 0 bases and J lost 8 bases. CDR3 length: 14 residues. The CDR3 sequence is CAWSVGQEFEKLFF. The CDR3, as DNA: TGTGCCTGGAGTGTAGGACAGGAGTTCGAAAAACTGTTTTTT. The variable domain in full, with the rest retrieved from reference TRBV30 and TRBJ1-4, is SQTIHQWPATLVQPVGSPLSLECTVEGTSNPNLYWYRQAAGRGLQLLFYSVGIGQISSEVPQNLSASRPQDRQFILSSKKLLLSDSGFYLCAWSVGQEFEKLFFGSGTQLSVL.

The chain joins TRBV18 to TRBJ1-2; 11 nucleotides agree with TRBD1. Trimming removed 8 bases from V and 8 bases from J; junction bases left unmatched: 7. Per the germline V gene, CDR1 is KGHSH and CDR2 is LQKENI. The CDR3 is 13 amino acids. The CDR3 is CASEGQGANGYTF. Here the CDR3 DNA reads TGTGCCAGCGAAGGACAGGGGGCAAACGGCTACACCTTC.

The count of this clone is one. J is TRBJ2-5 and V is TRBV6-1; D is undetermined. V lost 2 bases and J lost 5, with 18 bases in between. This CDR3 spans 16 amino acids. Looked up from germline, CDR1 is MNHNS and CDR2 is SASEGT. DNA for the CDR3: TGTGCCAGCAGTGAAAGTCGGAACCGGGCCGGGGAGACCCAGTACTTC. Its translation: CASSESRNRAGETQYF.

This clone came up a few times. This sequence joins TRBV19 and TRBJ2-5, with TRBD2 identical over 10 bases. Germline CDR1 and CDR2: LNHDA and SQIVND (reference sequence). V was pared by 3 bases and J by 5 bases, with 3 bases of the junction left unmatched. The CDR3 runs to 14 residues. CDR3 coding DNA: TGTGCCAGTAGTATTGCGACTAGCGGGGAGACCCAGTACTTC. Protein: CASSIATSGETQYF.

The chain combines TRBV25-1 with TRBJ2-2; D could derive from TRBD1 or TRBD2 (6 bases each). Germline V gene sequence: CDR1 MGHDK, CDR2 SYGVNS. V was cut by 9 bases and J by 0 bases, with 20 bases left in between. This CDR3 has 17 residues. In DNA form, the CDR3 reads TGTGCCAGTTCCCGGGGGCTAGGTCCCGCGAACACCGGGGAGCTGTTTTTT. Its protein product is CASSRGLGPANTGELFF.

V usage is TRBV30 and J usage is TRBJ2-7, with 9 positions matching TRBD1. V shed 3 bases, J shed 2 bases, and the junction held 5 bases outside the gene matches. Germline assignment: CDR1 GTSNPN and CDR2 SVGIG (reference sequence). The CDR3 contains 14 residues. The CDR3 sequence is CAWSPGTGTYEQYF. The CDR3 DNA follows: TGTGCCTGGAGCCCCGGGACAGGGACCTACGAGCAGTACTTC.

In its sample, this clone was seen a few times. The chain uses TRBV30 and TRBJ1-1; no clear D. In germline, CDR1 is GTSNPN, CDR2 SVGIG (reference sequence). V shed 0 bases and J shed 12 bases, with 14 bases lying between them. The CDR3 contains 12 residues. The CDR3 here is CAWSVREVRTFF. CDR3 DNA sequence: TGTGCCTGGAGTGTACGCGAGGTACGGACTTTCTTT.